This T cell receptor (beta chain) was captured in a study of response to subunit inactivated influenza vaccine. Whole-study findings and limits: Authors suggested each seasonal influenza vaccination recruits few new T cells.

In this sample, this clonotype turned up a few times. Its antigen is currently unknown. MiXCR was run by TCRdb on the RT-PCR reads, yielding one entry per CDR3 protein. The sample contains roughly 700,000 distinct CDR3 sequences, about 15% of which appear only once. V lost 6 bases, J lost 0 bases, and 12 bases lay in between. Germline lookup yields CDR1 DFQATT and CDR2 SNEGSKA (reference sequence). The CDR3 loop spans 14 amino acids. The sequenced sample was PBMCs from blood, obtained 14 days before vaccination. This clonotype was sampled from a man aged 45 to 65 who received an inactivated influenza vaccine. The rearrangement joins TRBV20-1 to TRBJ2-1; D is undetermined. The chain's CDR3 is CSAIPRRSYNEQFF. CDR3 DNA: TGCAGTGCAATCCCGAGGCGCTCCTACAATGAGCAGTTCTTC.